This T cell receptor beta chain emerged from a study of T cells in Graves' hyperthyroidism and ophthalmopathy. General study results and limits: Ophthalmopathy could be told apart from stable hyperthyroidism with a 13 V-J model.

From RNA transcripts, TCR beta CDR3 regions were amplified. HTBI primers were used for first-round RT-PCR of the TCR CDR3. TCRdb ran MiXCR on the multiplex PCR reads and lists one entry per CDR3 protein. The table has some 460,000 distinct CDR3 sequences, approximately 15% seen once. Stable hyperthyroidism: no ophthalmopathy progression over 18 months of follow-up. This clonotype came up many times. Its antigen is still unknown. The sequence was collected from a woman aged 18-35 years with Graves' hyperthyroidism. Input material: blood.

DNA for the CDR3: TGTGCCAGCACTCCCGGGACAGGGGGCGACTATGGCTACACCTTC. Its protein product is CASTPGTGGDYGYTF. The chain is built from TRBV3-1 and TRBJ1-2; 12 bases align to TRBD1. The CDR3 spans 15 residues. V trimming: 7 bases; J trimming: 3 bases; junction bases outside the gene matches: 6. The germline CDR1 and CDR2 sequences are LGHDT and YNNKEL (reference sequence).